The source of this T cell receptor beta chain is a study of T cell changes during pregnancy in multiple sclerosis. Sequencing was performed with immunoSEQ multiplex PCR; in TCRdb, only in-frame clones are kept and a portion is missing. The sample yields about 87,000 clones, 93% seen once. The V gene's germline CDR1 is DFQATT and CDR2 SNEGSKA (reference sequence). V lost 6 bases and J 6 bases, leaving 10 bases between the germline ends. This CDR3 has 11 amino acids. The sequence derives from a female donor in good health, enrolled as a control in a pregnancy study. The material was peripheral blood, obtained in the third trimester of pregnancy. The V and J genes are TRBV20-1 and TRBJ2-3; possibly TRBD2 for D (6 bases). The CDR3 nucleotides read TGCAGTGCCCCCGGAGGGGATACGCAGTATTTT. Its protein is CSAPGGDTQYF.